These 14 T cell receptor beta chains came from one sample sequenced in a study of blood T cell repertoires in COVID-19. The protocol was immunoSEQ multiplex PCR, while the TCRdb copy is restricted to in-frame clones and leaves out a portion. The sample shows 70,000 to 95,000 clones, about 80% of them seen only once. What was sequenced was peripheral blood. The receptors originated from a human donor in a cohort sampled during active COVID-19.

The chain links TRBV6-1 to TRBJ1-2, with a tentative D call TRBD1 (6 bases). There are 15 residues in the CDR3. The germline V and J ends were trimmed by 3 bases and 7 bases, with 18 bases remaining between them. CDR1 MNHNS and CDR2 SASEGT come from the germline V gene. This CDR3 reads CASSEGPGTSIGYTF. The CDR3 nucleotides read TGTGCCAGCAGTGAGGGCCCCGGGACATCTATTGGCTACACCTTC.

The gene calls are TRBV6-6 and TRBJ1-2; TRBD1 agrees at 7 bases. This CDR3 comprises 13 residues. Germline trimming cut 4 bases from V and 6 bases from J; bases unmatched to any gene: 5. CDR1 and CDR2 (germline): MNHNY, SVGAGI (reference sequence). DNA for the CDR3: TGTGCCAGCAGTTTCACAGGGGTGGATGGCTACACCTTC. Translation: CASSFTGVDGYTF.

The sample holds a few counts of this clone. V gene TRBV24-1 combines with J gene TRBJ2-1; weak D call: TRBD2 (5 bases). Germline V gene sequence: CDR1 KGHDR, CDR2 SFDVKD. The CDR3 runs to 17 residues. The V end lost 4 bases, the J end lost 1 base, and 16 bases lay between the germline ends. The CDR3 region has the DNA TGTGCCACCAGTGACCCGACGCTAGCTGGATCCTACAATGAGCAGTTCTTC. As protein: CATSDPTLAGSYNEQFF.

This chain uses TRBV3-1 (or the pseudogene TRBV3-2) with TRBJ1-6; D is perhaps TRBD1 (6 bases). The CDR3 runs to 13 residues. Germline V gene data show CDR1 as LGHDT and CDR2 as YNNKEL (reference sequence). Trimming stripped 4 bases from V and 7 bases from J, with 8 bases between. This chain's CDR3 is CASSPGQNSPLHF. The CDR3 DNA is TGTGCCAGCAGCCCCGGACAGAATTCACCCCTCCACTTT.

The CDR3, as DNA: TGCGCCAGCAGCTTGGCAGGGTACACCGGGGAGCTGTTTTTT. Its protein product is CASSLAGYTGELFF. V and J are TRBV5-1 and TRBJ2-2; D perhaps matches TRBD1 (5 bases). The CDR3 has 14 residues. CDR1 is SGHRS, CDR2 YFSETQ, per germline. V was pared by 0 bases and J by 3 bases, with 6 bases between.

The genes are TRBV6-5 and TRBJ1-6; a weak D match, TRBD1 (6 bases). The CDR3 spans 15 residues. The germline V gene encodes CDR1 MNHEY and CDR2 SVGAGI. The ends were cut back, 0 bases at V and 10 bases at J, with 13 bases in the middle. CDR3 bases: TGTGCCAGCAGTTACTCCTTGACAGGAGGATCACCCCTCCACTTT. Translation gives CASSYSLTGGSPLHF.

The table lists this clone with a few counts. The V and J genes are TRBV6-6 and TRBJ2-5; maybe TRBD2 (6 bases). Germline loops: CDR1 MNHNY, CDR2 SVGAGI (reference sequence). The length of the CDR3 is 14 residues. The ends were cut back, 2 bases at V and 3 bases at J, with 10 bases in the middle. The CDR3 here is CASSYGGGEETQYF. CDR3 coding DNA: TGTGCCAGCAGTTACGGTGGAGGGGAAGAGACCCAGTACTTC.

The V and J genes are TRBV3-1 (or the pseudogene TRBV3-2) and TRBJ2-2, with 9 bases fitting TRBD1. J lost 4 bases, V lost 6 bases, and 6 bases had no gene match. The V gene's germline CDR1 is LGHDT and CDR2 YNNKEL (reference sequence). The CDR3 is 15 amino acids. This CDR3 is CASSPGQGPTGELFF. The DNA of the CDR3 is TGTGCCAGCAGTCCTGGACAGGGGCCCACCGGGGAGCTGTTTTTT.

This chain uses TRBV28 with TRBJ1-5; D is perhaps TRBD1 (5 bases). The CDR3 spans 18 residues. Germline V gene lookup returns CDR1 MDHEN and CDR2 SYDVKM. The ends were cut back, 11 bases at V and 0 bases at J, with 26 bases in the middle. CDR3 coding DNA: TGTGCCGCCGGGGTAGGGGCAGGGACTGCCTATAGCAATCAGCCCCAGCATTTT. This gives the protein CAAGVGAGTAYSNQPQHF.

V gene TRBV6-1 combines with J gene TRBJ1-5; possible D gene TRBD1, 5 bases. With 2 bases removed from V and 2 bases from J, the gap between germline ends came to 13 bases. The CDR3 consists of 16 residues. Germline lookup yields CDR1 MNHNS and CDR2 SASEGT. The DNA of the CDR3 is TGTGCCAGCAGTGAATGGAAGGGAGGGGGCAATCAGCCCCAGCATTTT. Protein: CASSEWKGGGNQPQHF.

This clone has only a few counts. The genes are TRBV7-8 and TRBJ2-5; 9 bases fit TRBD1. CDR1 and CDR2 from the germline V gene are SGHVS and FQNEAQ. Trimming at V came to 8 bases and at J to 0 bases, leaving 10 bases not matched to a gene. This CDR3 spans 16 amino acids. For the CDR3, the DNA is TGTGCCAGCGGGGGTAGGACAGGGGCGGACCAAGAGACCCAGTACTTC. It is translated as CASGGRTGADQETQYF.

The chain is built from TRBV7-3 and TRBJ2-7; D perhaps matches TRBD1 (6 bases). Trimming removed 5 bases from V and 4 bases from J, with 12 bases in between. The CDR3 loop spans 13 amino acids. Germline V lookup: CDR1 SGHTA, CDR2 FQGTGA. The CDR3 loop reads CASSQGQLYEQYF. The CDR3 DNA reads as TGTGCCAGCAGCCAGGGGCAGTTATACGAGCAGTACTTC.

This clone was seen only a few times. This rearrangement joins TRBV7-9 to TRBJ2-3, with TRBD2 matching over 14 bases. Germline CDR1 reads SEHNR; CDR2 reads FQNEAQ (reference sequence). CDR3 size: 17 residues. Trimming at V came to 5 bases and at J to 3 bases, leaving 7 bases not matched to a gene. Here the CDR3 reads CASSAGLAGARTDTQYF. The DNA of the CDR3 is TGTGCCAGCAGCGCGGGACTAGCGGGAGCACGGACAGATACGCAGTATTTT.

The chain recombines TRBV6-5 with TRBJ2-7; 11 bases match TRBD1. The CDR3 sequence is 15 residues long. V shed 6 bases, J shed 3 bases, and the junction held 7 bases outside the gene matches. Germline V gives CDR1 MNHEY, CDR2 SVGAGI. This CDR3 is CASRSPGTGGYEQYF. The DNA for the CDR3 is TGTGCCAGCAGGTCACCCGGGACAGGGGGCTACGAGCAGTACTTC.